The clone carrying this TCR beta chain was detected only a few times. The data are from a study of blood T cell repertoires in COVID-19. In the study overall: The cDNA or gDNA used as material had been derived from T cells, B-cell-depleted T cells, or PBMCs.

Original data processing: How many nucleated cells were present was estimated from reference gene primer amplification. Repertoires were generated with immunoSEQ multiplex PCR, while TCRdb's copy carries only in-frame clones and drops some. That table furnishes V, J and clone size, whereas the DNA furnished D and trimming. The table shows around 300,000 clones, with more than 75% occurring only once. This TCR was sampled from a woman between 45 and 65 years old with active or convalescent COVID-19. Sequencing was performed on peripheral blood.

The CDR3 is CASSFGTGQSNEKLFF. The CDR3, as DNA: TGCGCCAGCAGCTTCGGGACAGGTCAATCTAATGAAAAACTGTTTTTT. This rearrangement joins TRBV5-1 to TRBJ1-4; 8 nucleotides align to TRBD1. V trimming: 2 bases; J trimming: 3 bases; junction bases outside the gene matches: 6. Per the germline V gene, CDR1 is SGHRS and CDR2 is YFSETQ. The CDR3 spans 16 residues.